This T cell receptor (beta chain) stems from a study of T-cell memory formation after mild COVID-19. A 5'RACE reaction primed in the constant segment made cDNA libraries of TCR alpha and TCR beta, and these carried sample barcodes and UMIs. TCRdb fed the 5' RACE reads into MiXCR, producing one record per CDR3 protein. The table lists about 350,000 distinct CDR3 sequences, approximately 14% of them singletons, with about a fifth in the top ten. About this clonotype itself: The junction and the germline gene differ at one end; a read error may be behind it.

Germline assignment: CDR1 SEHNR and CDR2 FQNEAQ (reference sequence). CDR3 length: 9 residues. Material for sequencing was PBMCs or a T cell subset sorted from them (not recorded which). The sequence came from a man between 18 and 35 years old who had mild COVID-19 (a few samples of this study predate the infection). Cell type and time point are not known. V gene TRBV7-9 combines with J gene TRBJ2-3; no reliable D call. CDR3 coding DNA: TGTGCCAGCAGCGCAACGGTGGATTTT. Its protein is CASSATVDF. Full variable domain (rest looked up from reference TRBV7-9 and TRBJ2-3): DTGVSQNPRHKITKRGQNVTFRCDPISEHNRLYWYRQTLGQGPEFLTYFQNEAQLEKSRLLSDRFSAERPKGSFSTLEIQRTEQGDSAMYLCASSATVDFGPGTRLTVL.